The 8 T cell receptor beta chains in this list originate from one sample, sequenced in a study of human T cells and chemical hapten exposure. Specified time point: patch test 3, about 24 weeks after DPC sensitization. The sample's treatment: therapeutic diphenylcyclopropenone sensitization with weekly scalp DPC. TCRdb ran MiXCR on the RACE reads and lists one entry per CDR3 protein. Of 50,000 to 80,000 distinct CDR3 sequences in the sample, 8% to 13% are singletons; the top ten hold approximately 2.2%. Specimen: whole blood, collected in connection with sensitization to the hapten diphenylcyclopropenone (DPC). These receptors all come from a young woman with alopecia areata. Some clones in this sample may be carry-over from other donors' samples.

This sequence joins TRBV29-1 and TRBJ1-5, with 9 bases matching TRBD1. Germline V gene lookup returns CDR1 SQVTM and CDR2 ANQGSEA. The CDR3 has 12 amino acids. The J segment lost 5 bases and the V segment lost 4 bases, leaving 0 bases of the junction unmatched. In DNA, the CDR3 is TGCAGCGTTGGACAGGGGGATCAGCCCCAGCATTTT. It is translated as CSVGQGDQPQHF.

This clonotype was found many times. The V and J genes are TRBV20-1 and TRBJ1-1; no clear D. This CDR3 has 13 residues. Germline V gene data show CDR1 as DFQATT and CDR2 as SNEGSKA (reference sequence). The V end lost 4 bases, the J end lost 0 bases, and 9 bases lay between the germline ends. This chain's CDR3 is CSAKRALNTEAFF. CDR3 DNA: TGCAGTGCTAAGAGGGCCTTGAACACTGAAGCTTTCTTT.

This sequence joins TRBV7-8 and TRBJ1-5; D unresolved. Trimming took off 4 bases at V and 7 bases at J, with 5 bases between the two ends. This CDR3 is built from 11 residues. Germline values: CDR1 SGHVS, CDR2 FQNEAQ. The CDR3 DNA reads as TGTGCCAGCAGCTCGGGGCAGCCCCAGCATTTT. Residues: CASSSGQPQHF.

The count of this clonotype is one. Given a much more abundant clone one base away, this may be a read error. The chain's CDR3 is CASSYPGWRVGYTF. CDR3 nucleotide sequence: TGTGCCAGCAGTTACCCGGGATGGCGCGTTGGCTACACCTTC. The chain uses TRBV6-6 and TRBJ1-2; D is uncertain. Trimming took off 2 bases at V and 7 bases at J, with 14 bases between the two ends. The CDR3 has 14 residues. Per germline, CDR1 MNHNY and CDR2 SVGAGI (reference sequence).

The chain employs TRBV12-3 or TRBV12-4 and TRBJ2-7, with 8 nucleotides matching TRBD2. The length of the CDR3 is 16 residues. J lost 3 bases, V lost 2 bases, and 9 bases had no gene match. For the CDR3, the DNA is TGTGCCAGCAGTTTATCCGCCGGGACTAGAAACTACGAGCAGTACTTC. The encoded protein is CASSLSAGTRNYEQYF.

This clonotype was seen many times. CDR3 in DNA: TGTGCCATCAGTGATCGGGGGGGTATCTACGAGCAGTACTTC. This translates into CAISDRGGIYEQYF. V is TRBV10-3 and J is TRBJ2-7; the match to TRBD2 covers 8 bases. CDR1 and CDR2 (germline): ENHRY, SYGVKD. Trimming at V came to 3 bases and at J to 3 bases, leaving 4 bases not matched to a gene. CDR3 length equals 14 residues.

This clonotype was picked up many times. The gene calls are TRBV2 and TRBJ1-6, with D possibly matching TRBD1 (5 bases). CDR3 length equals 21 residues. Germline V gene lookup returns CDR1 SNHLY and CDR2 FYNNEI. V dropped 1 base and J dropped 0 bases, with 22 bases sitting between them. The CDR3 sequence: CASSEGFAARRGGSYNSPLHF. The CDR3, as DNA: TGTGCCAGCAGTGAAGGGTTTGCCGCCAGAAGGGGCGGCTCCTATAATTCACCCCTCCACTTT. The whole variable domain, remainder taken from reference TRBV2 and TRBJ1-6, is EPEVTQTPSHQVTQMGQEVILRCVPISNHLYFYWYRQILGQKVEFLVSFYNNEISEKSEIFDDQFSVERPDGSNFTLKIRSTKLEDSAMYFCASSEGFAARRGGSYNSPLHFGNGTRLTVT.

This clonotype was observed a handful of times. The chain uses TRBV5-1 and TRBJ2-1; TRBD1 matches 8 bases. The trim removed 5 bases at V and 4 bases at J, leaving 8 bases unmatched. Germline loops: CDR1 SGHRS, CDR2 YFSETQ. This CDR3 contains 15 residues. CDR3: CASSIGQGSYNEQFF. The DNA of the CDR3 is TGCGCCAGCAGTATCGGACAGGGTAGTTACAATGAGCAGTTCTTC.